The clone carrying this T cell receptor beta chain showed up just once. These data come from a study of identifying expanded T cells in peripheral blood. The repertoire was sequenced with immunoSEQ multiplex PCR; TCRdb's copy has only in-frame clones and lacks some. The repertoire has tens of thousands of clones, about 89% of them found once; the top ten carry around 2.7%. Germline V CDR1 and CDR2: GTSNPN, SVGIG (reference sequence). CDR3 length: 13 amino acids. Trimming took 0 bases from V and 4 from J, leaving 9 bases between them. The sequenced material came from blood. The chain has TRBV30 and TRBJ1-2; the D is unclear. This clonotype was sampled from a person between 18 and 69 years old in good health. The CDR3 loop is CAWSVDRAYGYTF. CDR3 sequence (DNA): TGTGCCTGGAGTGTAGATCGGGCCTATGGCTACACCTTC.